The sequence of this TCR beta chain was determined in a study of blood T cell repertoires in COVID-19. Study-wide context: T cells, B-cell-depleted T cells, or PBMCs supplied cDNA or gDNA.

The CDR3 covers 13 residues. V was clipped by 2 bases and J by 3 bases, with 9 bases between them. Germline values: CDR1 SGHTS, CDR2 YDEGEE. Original methodology: Estimation of nucleated cell counts relied on the amplification of reference gene primers. Only in-frame clones appear in the TCRdb table, and some are missing; sequencing was by immunoSEQ multiplex PCR. The D gene and trimming were derived from the DNA, and the V and J assignments and clone size from that table. The table lists approximately 150,000 clones, approximately 89% of them singletons. The clonotype was recovered from a man in his sixties with active or convalescent COVID-19. Sample: peripheral blood. The rearrangement joins TRBV5-8 to TRBJ2-7; D remains ambiguous. CDR3: CASSFQISYEQYF. In DNA, the CDR3 is TGTGCCAGCAGCTTCCAAATTAGCTACGAGCAGTACTTC.